Sequencing of this T cell receptor beta chain was carried out in a study of shared clonotypes between healthy human individuals. General study points: The sharing of about 5% of naive CD4 clonotypes was seen across a handful of donors.

The donor population consisted of healthy HIV-negative adults with no recent acute infections or vaccinations. Turning to this clone: Its cognate antigen is unknown.

Measured with immunoSEQ multiplex PCR; TCRdb has only the in-frame clones, and not every one. The sample has some 1,600,000 clones, under 99% seen once. Material for sequencing was naive CD4+ T cells sorted from blood. Subset indicated: CD45RA+ positively selected. The receptor was isolated from a man younger than 45 in good health.

CDR3 loop: CASSLYRGSREETQYF. CDR3 DNA: TGTGCCAGCAGCTTATATCGTGGTTCGAGAGAGGAGACCCAGTACTTC. The V and J genes are TRBV7-6 and TRBJ2-5; the D is unclear. Germline lookup yields CDR1 SGHVS and CDR2 FNYEAQ. The CDR3 has 16 amino acids. V was trimmed by 2 bases and J by 5 bases, leaving 18 bases between them.